This record looks at one TCR beta chain sequence and its context. Its antigen is unidentified. PCR amplification relied on 60 Vbeta primers (plus 13 Jbeta primers). The assay was immunoSEQ multiplex PCR, and TCRdb's table has in-frame clones only and misses some. The data show about 150,000 clones, more than 80% seen once. This entry belongs to a study of cytomegalovirus exposure and HLA in healthy donors. Study-wide results and caveats: With high specificity and sensitivity, the classifier reportedly diagnosed cytomegalovirus status. Among TCR beta chains of equal frequency, HLA-associated ones were more clonally expanded in a later analysis. Rarity characterized most TCR sequences, yet some public TCRs appeared in many donors.

Germline-derived CDR1 and CDR2 are MDHEN and SYDVKM. Between the trimmed V and J ends, which lost 10 bases and 2 bases, there was a span of 15 bases. The length of the CDR3 is 14 residues. The material sequenced was PBMCs. The chain employs TRBV28 and TRBJ1-5, with D possibly matching TRBD1 (6 bases). The clonotype comes from a male donor in good health and CMV-seronegative. CDR3 DNA: TGTGCCAATAGGGGGGGTCAGGGCAATCAGCCCCAGCATTTT. Protein sequence: CANRGGQGNQPQHF.